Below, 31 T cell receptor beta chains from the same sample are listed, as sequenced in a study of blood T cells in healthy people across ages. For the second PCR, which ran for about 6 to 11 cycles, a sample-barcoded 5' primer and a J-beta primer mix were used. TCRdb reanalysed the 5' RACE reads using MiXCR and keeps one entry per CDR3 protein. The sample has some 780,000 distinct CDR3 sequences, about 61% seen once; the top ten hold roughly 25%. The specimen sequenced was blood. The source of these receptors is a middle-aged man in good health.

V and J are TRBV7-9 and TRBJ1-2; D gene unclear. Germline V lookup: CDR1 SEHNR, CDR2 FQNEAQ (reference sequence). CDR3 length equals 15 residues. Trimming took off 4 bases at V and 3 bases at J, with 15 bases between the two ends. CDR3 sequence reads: CASSSGSTPYYGYTF. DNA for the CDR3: TGTGCCAGCAGCTCAGGATCCACACCGTACTATGGCTACACCTTC.

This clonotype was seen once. The CDR3 here is CASMIPGADGTQYF. The CDR3 region has the DNA TGTGCCAGCATGATACCTGGGGCGGATGGTACGCAGTATTTT. The rearrangement links TRBV2 to TRBJ2-3; D possibly corresponds to TRBD1 (5 bases). Germline CDR1 is SNHLY and CDR2 is FYNNEI. V dropped 7 bases and J dropped 8 bases, with 19 bases sitting between them. The CDR3 length is 14 residues.

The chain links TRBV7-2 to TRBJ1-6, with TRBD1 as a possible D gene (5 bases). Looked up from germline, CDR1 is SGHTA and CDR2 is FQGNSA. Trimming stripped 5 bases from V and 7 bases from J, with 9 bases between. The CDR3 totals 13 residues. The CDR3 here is CASSGGMNSPLHF. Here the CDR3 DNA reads TGTGCCAGCAGCGGGGGGATGAATTCACCCCTCCACTTT.

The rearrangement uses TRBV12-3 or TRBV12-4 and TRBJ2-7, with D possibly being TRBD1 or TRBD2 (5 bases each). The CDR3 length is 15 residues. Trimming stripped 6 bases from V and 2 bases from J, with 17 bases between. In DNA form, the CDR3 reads TGTGCCAGCAGCCTTCCAGCCGGGGCTGCCTACGAGCAGTACTTC. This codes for CASSLPAGAAYEQYF.

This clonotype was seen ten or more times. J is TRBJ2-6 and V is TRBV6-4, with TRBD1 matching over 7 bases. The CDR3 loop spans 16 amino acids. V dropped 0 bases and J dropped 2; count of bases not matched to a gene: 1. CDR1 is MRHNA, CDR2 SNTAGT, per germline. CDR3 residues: CASSDSGGAGANVLTF. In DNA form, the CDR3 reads TGTGCCAGCAGTGACTCAGGGGGCGCTGGGGCCAACGTCCTGACTTTC.

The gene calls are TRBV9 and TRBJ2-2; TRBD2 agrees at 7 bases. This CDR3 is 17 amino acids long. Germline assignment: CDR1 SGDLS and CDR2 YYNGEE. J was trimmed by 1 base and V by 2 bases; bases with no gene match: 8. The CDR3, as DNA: TGTGCCAGCAGCGTGGCGGGGAGGGCCGGGAACACCGGGGAGCTGTTTTTT. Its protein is CASSVAGRAGNTGELFF.

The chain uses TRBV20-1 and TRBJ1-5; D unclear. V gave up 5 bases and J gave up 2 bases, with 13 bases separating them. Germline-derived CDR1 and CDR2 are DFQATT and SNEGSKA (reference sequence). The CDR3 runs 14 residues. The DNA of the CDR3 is TGCAGTGCTTCTCCTAGACATCGCAATCAGCCCCAGCATTTT. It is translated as CSASPRHRNQPQHF.

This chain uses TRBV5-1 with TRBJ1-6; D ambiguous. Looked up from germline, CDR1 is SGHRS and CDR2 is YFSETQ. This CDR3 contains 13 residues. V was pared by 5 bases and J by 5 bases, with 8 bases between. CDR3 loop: CASSGQNNSPLHF. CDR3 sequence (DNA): TGCGCCAGCAGTGGTCAGAATAATTCACCCCTCCACTTT.

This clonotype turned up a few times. This CDR3 is CASKRTGGSYGYTF. In nucleotides, the CDR3 is TGTGCCAGCAAGCGAACAGGGGGATCCTATGGCTACACCTTC. This chain links TRBV6-5 with TRBJ1-2, with TRBD1 matching over 8 bases. In germline, CDR1 is MNHEY, CDR2 SVGAGI. V was clipped by 7 bases and J by 4 bases; unmatched bases: 8. CDR3 length equals 14 residues.

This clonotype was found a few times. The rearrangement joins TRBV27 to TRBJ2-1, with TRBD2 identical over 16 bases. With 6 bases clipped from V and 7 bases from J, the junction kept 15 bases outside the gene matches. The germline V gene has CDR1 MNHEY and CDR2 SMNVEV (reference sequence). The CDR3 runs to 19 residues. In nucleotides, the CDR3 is TGTGCCAGCAGCCTCCCGCCGGGACTAGCGGGGGGGCCTGAGAATGAGCAGTTCTTC. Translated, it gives CASSLPPGLAGGPENEQFF.

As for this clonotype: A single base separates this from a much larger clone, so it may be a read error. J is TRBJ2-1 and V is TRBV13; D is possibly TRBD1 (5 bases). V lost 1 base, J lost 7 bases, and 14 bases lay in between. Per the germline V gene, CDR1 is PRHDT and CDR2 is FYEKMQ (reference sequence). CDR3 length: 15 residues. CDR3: CASSLVADSGNEQFF. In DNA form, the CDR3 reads TGTGCCAGCAGCTTAGTGGCCGACTCAGGGAATGAGCAGTTCTTC.

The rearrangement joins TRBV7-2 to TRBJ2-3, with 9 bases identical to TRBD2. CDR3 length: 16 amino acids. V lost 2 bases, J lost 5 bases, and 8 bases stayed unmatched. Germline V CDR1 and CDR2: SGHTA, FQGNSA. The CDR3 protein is CASSLKSGGSGDTQYF. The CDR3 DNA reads TGTGCCAGCAGCTTAAAGAGCGGGGGGTCCGGAGATACGCAGTATTTT.

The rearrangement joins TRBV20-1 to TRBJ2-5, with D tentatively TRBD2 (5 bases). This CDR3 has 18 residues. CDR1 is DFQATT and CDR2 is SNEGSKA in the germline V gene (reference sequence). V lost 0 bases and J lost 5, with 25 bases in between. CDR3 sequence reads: CSARDPVPEERRKETQYF. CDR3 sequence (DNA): TGCAGTGCTAGAGATCCTGTCCCGGAGGAGAGACGTAAGGAGACCCAGTACTTC.

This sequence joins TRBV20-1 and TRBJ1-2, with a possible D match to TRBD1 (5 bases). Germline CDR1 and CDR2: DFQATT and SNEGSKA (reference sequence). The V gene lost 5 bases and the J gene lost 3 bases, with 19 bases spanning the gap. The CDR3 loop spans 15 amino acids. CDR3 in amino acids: CSAPPRGRFDYGYTF. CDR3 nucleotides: TGCAGTGCTCCCCCCCGGGGGAGGTTTGACTATGGCTACACCTTC.

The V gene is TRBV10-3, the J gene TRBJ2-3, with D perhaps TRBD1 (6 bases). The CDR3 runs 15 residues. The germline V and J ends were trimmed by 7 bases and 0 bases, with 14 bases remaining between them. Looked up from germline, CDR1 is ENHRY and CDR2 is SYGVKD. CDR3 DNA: TGTGCCATCAAAGCACAGGGTAGGAGCACAGATACGCAGTATTTT. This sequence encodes CAIKAQGRSTDTQYF.

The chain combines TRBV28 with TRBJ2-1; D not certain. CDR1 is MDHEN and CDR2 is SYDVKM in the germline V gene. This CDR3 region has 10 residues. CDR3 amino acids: CAVSYNEQFF. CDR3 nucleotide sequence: TGTGCGGTCTCCTACAATGAGCAGTTCTTC.

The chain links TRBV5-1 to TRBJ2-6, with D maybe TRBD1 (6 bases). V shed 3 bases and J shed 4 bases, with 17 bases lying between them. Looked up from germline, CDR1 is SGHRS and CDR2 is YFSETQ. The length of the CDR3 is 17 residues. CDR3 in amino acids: CASSSVRGGSGANVLTF. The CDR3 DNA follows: TGCGCCAGCAGCTCGGTCAGAGGGGGTTCCGGGGCCAACGTCCTGACTTTC.

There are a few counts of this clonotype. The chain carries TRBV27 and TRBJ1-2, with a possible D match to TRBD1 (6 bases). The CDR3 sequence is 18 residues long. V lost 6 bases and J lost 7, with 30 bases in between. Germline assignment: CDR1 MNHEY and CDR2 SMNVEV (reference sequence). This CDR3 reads CASRGRTETVGGFRGYTF. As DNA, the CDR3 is TGTGCCAGCAGGGGGCGGACAGAAACTGTCGGAGGTTTCCGTGGCTACACCTTC.

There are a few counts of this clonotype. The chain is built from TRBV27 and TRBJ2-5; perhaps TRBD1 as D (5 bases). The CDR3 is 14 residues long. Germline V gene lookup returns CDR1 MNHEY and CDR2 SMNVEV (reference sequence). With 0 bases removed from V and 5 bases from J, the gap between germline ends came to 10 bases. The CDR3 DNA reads TGTGCCAGCAGTTTATCAGGGGTCCGGGAGACCCAGTACTTC. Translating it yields CASSLSGVRETQYF.

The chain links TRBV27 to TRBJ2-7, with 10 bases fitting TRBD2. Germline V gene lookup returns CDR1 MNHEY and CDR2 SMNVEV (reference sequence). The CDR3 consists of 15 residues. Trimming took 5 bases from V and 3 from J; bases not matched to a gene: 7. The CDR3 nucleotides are TGTGCCAGCAGTGGTGGGACTAGCGCCTACTACGAGCAGTACTTC. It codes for CASSGGTSAYYEQYF.

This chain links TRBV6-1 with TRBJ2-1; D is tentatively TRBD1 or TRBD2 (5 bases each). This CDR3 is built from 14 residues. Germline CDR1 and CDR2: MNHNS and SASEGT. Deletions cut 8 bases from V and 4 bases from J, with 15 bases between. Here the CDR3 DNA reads TGTGCCAGCCGGCTAGGTGGGGGATACAATGAGCAGTTCTTC. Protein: CASRLGGGYNEQFF.

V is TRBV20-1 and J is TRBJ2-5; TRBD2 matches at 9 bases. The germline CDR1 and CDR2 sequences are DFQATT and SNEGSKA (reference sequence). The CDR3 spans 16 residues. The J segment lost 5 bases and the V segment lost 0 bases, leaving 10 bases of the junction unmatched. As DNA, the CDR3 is TGCAGTGCTAGAGATACGGTAGCGGGAGAGAGTGAGACCCAGTACTTC. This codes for CSARDTVAGESETQYF.

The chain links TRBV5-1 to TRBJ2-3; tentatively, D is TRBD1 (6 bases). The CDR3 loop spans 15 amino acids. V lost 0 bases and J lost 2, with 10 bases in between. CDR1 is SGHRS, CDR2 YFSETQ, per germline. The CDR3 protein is CASSLEQGLTDTQYF. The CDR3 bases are TGCGCCAGCAGCTTGGAGCAGGGGCTCACAGATACGCAGTATTTT. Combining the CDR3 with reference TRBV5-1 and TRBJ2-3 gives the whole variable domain KAGVTQTPRYLIKTRGQQVTLSCSPISGHRSVSWYQQTPGQGLQFLFEYFSETQRNKGNFPGRFSGRQFSNSRSEMNVSTLELGDSALYLCASSLEQGLTDTQYFGPGTRLTVL.

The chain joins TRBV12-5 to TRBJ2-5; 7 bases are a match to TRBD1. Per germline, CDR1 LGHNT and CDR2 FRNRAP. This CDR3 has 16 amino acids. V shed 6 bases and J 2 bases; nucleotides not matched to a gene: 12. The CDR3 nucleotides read TGTGCTAGTGGCTCCACCTCCGGGACAGTTCAAGAGACCCAGTACTTC. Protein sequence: CASGSTSGTVQETQYF.

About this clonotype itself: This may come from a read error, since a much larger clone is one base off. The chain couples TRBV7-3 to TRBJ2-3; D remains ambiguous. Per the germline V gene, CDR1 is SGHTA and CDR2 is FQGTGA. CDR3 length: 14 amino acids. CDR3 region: CASSPRSRTDRQYF. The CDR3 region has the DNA TGTGCCAGCAGCCCGCGATCCCGCACAGATAGGCAGTATTTT.

The CDR3 DNA follows: TGTGCCAGTGGGGGCCTTAGGTTCAATGAGCAGTTCTTC. Its translation: CASGGLRFNEQFF. The genes are TRBV28 and TRBJ2-1; TRBD1 might be the D (6 bases). Trimming removed 9 bases at V and 6 bases at J, with 15 bases between. CDR3 size: 13 residues. The germline CDR1 and CDR2 sequences are MDHEN and SYDVKM.

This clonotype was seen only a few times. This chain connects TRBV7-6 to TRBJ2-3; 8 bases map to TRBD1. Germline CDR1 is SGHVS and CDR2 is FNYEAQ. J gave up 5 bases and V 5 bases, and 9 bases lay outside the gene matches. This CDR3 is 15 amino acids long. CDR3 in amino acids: CASSQQGGYGDTQYF. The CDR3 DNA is TGTGCCAGCAGCCAACAGGGGGGATATGGAGATACGCAGTATTTT.

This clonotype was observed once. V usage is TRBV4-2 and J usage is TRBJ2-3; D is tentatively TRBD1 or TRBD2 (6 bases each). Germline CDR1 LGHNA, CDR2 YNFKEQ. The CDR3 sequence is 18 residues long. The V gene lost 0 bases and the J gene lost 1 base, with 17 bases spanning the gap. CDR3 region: CASSQDNRGATGTDTQYF. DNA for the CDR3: TGTGCCAGCAGCCAAGATAATAGGGGGGCAACGGGCACAGATACGCAGTATTTT.

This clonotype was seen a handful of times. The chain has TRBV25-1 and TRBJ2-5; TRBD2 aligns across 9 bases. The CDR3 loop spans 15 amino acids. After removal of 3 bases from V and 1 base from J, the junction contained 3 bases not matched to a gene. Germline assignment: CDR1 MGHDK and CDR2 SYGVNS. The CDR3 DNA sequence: TGTGCCAGCAGTGAGAGGACTAGCGTCCAAGAGACCCAGTACTTC. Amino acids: CASSERTSVQETQYF.

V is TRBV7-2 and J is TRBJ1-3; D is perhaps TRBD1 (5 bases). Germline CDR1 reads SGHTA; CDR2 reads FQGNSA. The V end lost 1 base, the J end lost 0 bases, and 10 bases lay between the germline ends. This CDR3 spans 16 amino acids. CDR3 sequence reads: CASSLEGVISGNTIYF. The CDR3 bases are TGTGCCAGCAGCTTAGAAGGGGTGATCTCTGGAAACACCATATATTTT. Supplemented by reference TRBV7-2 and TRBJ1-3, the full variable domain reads GAGVSQSPSNKVTEKGKDVELRCDPISGHTALYWYRQSLGQGLEFLIYFQGNSAPDKSGLPSDRFSAERTGGSVSTLTIQRTQQEDSAVYLCASSLEGVISGNTIYFGEGSWLTVV.

CDR3 loop: CASSQSTRQDEQFF. The CDR3 DNA sequence: TGTGCCAGCAGCCAATCGACACGTCAGGACGAGCAGTTCTTC. V and J are TRBV7-9 and TRBJ2-1; D uncertain. CDR1 and CDR2 (germline): SEHNR, FQNEAQ (reference sequence). The CDR3 runs to 14 residues. V shed 5 bases and J shed 10 bases, with 18 bases lying between them.